Listed below are T cell receptor beta chains from one sample, sequenced in a study of shared clonotypes between healthy human individuals. Only in-frame clones appear in the TCRdb table, and some are missing; sequencing was by immunoSEQ multiplex PCR. This sample has about 2 million clones, with just under 95% found just once. Sequenced material: naive CD8+ T cells sorted from blood. These receptors all come from a man younger than 35 in good health. The CDR3 runs from the conserved cysteine through the conserved F or W. A D gene is named only where the DNA matches it firmly. Rows give clone size only sometimes, using once, few, many, or a class for an expanded clone.

clone_size: .
d_call: .
j_call: TRBJ2-7
v_call: TRBV5-1
cdr3_aa: CASSLAFSSYEQYF
cdr3_nt: TGCGCCAGCAGCTTGGCATTTTCCTCCTACGAGCAGTACTTC

clone_size: .
d_call: TRBD1
j_call: TRBJ2-3
v_call: TRBV9
cdr3_aa: CASSAGQASTDTQYF
cdr3_nt: TGTGCCAGCAGCGCCGGACAGGCTAGCACAGATACGCAGTATTTT

clone_size: .
d_call: .
j_call: TRBJ2-7
v_call: TRBV9
cdr3_aa: CASSVGGDSYEQYF
cdr3_nt: TGTGCCAGCAGCGTAGGCGGGGATTCCTACGAGCAGTACTTC

clone_size: .
d_call: .
j_call: TRBJ2-7
v_call: TRBV30
cdr3_aa: CAWSVAFSYEQYF
cdr3_nt: TGTGCCTGGAGTGTAGCGTTTTCCTACGAGCAGTACTTC

clone_size: .
d_call: .
j_call: TRBJ2-1
v_call: TRBV4-1
cdr3_aa: CASADRTYNEQFF
cdr3_nt: TGCGCCAGCGCTGACAGGACATACAATGAGCAGTTCTTC

clone_size: .
d_call: TRBD2
j_call: TRBJ2-5
v_call: TRBV7-2
cdr3_aa: CASSWAGGPETQYF
cdr3_nt: TGTGCCAGCAGCTGGGCGGGGGGGCCGGAGACCCAGTACTTC

clone_size: .
d_call: .
j_call: TRBJ2-7
v_call: TRBV25-1
cdr3_aa: CASSGQGRAYF
cdr3_nt: TGTGCCAGCAGTGGGCAGGGGAGGGCGTACTTC

clone_size: .
d_call: .
j_call: TRBJ2-7
v_call: TRBV28
cdr3_aa: CASSWGAGSYEQYF
cdr3_nt: TGTGCCAGCAGTTGGGGGGCGGGGAGCTACGAGCAGTACTTC

clone_size: once
d_call: .
j_call: TRBJ2-1
v_call: TRBV27
cdr3_aa: CASSLSATSYEQFF
cdr3_nt: TGTGCCAGCAGCCTATCGGCAACTAGCTATGAGCAGTTCTTC

clone_size: .
d_call: TRBD2
j_call: TRBJ2-3
v_call: TRBV4-3
cdr3_aa: CASSQEFFREGPDTQYF
cdr3_nt: TGCGCCAGCAGCCAAGAATTCTTCCGGGAGGGGCCAGATACGCAGTATTTT

clone_size: .
d_call: .
j_call: TRBJ1-2
v_call: TRBV29-1
cdr3_aa: CSVRQDPNYGYTF
cdr3_nt: TGCAGCGTCCGACAGGACCCTAACTATGGCTACACCTTC

clone_size: .
d_call: .
j_call: TRBJ2-1
v_call: TRBV30
cdr3_aa: CAWSVAVLGDEQFF
cdr3_nt: TGTGCCTGGAGTGTTGCCGTGTTAGGCGATGAGCAGTTCTTC

clone_size: .
d_call: .
j_call: TRBJ1-5
v_call: TRBV9
cdr3_aa: CASSVAGGQPQHF
cdr3_nt: TGTGCCAGCAGCGTAGCCGGGGGGCAGCCCCAGCATTTT

clone_size: .
d_call: TRBD1
j_call: TRBJ1-2
v_call: TRBV4-1
cdr3_aa: CASSPQGQGDYGYTF
cdr3_nt: TGCGCCAGCAGCCCCCAAGGACAGGGGGACTATGGCTACACCTTC

clone_size: .
d_call: TRBD1
j_call: TRBJ1-2
v_call: TRBV29-1
cdr3_aa: CSVQTGGYGYTF
cdr3_nt: TGCAGCGTGCAGACAGGGGGCTATGGCTACACCTTC

clone_size: .
d_call: TRBD1
j_call: TRBJ1-1
v_call: TRBV28
cdr3_aa: CASSLDRGEAFF
cdr3_nt: TGTGCCAGCAGTTTGGACAGGGGAGAAGCTTTCTTT

clone_size: .
d_call: TRBD2
j_call: TRBJ2-1
v_call: TRBV7-9
cdr3_aa: CASSFPFAGAYNEQFF
cdr3_nt: TGTGCCAGCAGCTTTCCATTTGCGGGAGCCTACAATGAGCAGTTCTTC

clone_size: .
d_call: .
j_call: TRBJ1-5
v_call: TRBV5-1
cdr3_aa: CANYSNQPQHF
cdr3_nt: TGCGCCAACTATAGCAATCAGCCCCAGCATTTT

clone_size: once
d_call: .
j_call: TRBJ1-2
v_call: TRBV5-4
cdr3_aa: CASSLESGYGYTF
cdr3_nt: TGTGCCAGCAGCTTGGAGTCAGGTTATGGCTACACCTTC

clone_size: .
d_call: TRBD1
j_call: TRBJ2-7
v_call: TRBV7-8
cdr3_aa: CASTRDSSYEQYF
cdr3_nt: TGTGCCAGCACCAGGGACAGCTCCTACGAGCAGTACTTC

clone_size: .
d_call: .
j_call: TRBJ2-6
v_call: TRBV4-3
cdr3_aa: CASSLGAGANVLTF
cdr3_nt: TGCGCCAGCTCACTTGGGGCTGGGGCCAACGTCCTGACTTTC

clone_size: .
d_call: TRBD2
j_call: TRBJ2-1
v_call: TRBV4-1
cdr3_aa: CASSQEPGGLTEQFF
cdr3_nt: TGCGCCAGCAGCCAAGAGCCGGGGGGGCTCACTGAGCAGTTCTTC

clone_size: once
d_call: .
j_call: TRBJ2-5
v_call: TRBV7-9
cdr3_aa: CASSSGSGPQETQYF
cdr3_nt: TGTGCCAGCAGCTCCGGGTCGGGACCCCAAGAGACCCAGTACTTC

clone_size: .
d_call: TRBD1
j_call: TRBJ1-1
v_call: TRBV5-1
cdr3_aa: CASSPGWTGGEGEAFF
cdr3_nt: TGCGCCAGCAGCCCAGGATGGACAGGGGGTGAAGGTGAAGCTTTCTTT

clone_size: .
d_call: TRBD2
j_call: TRBJ2-1
v_call: TRBV13
cdr3_aa: CASSGLAGISSYNEQFF
cdr3_nt: TGTGCCAGCAGCGGACTAGCGGGCATAAGCTCCTACAATGAGCAGTTCTTC

clone_size: .
d_call: TRBD2
j_call: TRBJ2-3
v_call: TRBV10-3
cdr3_aa: CAISGAGEPDTQYF
cdr3_nt: TGTGCCATCAGTGGTGCGGGAGAGCCAGATACGCAGTATTTT

clone_size: .
d_call: .
j_call: TRBJ2-7
v_call: TRBV27
cdr3_aa: CASSSLTYEQYF
cdr3_nt: TGTGCCAGCAGTTCCCTAACCTACGAGCAGTACTTC

clone_size: .
d_call: TRBD1
j_call: TRBJ2-2
v_call: TRBV9
cdr3_aa: CASSVATTGGPNTGELFF
cdr3_nt: TGTGCCAGCAGCGTAGCCACGACAGGGGGCCCTAACACCGGGGAGCTGTTTTTT

clone_size: .
d_call: .
j_call: TRBJ2-2
v_call: TRBV19
cdr3_aa: CASSIRSGPTGELFF
cdr3_nt: TGTGCCAGTAGTATTCGATCGGGTCCCACCGGGGAGCTGTTTTTT

clone_size: once
d_call: .
j_call: TRBJ2-7
v_call: TRBV6-5
cdr3_aa: CASSLGGEQYF
cdr3_nt: TGTGCCAGCAGTCTGGGGGGCGAGCAGTACTTC

clone_size: .
d_call: TRBD1
j_call: TRBJ2-5
v_call: TRBV28
cdr3_aa: CASGRQGTKTQYF
cdr3_nt: TGTGCCAGCGGAAGACAGGGGACGAAGACCCAGTACTTC

clone_size: .
d_call: TRBD1
j_call: TRBJ1-2
v_call: TRBV5-6
cdr3_aa: CASSLEWDRGPNYGYTF
cdr3_nt: TGTGCCAGCAGCTTGGAATGGGACAGGGGACCTAACTATGGCTACACCTTC

clone_size: .
d_call: .
j_call: TRBJ2-5
v_call: TRBV7-6
cdr3_aa: CASTPAAGWETQYF
cdr3_nt: TGTGCCAGCACCCCCGCTGCGGGTTGGGAGACCCAGTACTTC

clone_size: .
d_call: .
j_call: TRBJ2-5
v_call: TRBV29-1
cdr3_aa: CSVEDPGHWPLETQYF
cdr3_nt: TGCAGCGTTGAAGATCCGGGACACTGGCCCCTGGAGACCCAGTACTTC

clone_size: .
d_call: TRBD2
j_call: TRBJ2-3
v_call: TRBV13
cdr3_aa: CASSHWGIAGKTDTQYF
cdr3_nt: TGTGCCAGCAGCCACTGGGGTATAGCGGGGAAGACAGATACGCAGTATTTT

clone_size: .
d_call: .
j_call: TRBJ2-5
v_call: TRBV7-9
cdr3_aa: CASTRGSETQYF
cdr3_nt: TGTGCCAGCACGAGGGGGTCCGAGACCCAGTACTTC

clone_size: .
d_call: .
j_call: TRBJ2-1
v_call: TRBV6-1
cdr3_aa: CASSVGAEIYNEQFF
cdr3_nt: TGTGCCAGCAGTGTGGGGGCGGAGATCTACAATGAGCAGTTCTTC

clone_size: .
d_call: TRBD1
j_call: TRBJ1-2
v_call: TRBV5-1
cdr3_aa: CASSETGDGYTF
cdr3_nt: TGCGCCAGCAGCGAAACAGGGGATGGCTACACCTTC

clone_size: .
d_call: .
j_call: TRBJ1-2
v_call: TRBV2
cdr3_aa: CASKVPTGGYTF
cdr3_nt: TGTGCCAGCAAGGTTCCTACCGGCGGCTACACCTTC

clone_size: .
d_call: .
j_call: TRBJ1-4
v_call: TRBV11-2
cdr3_aa: CASSLGAGVNEKLFF
cdr3_nt: TGTGCCAGCAGCCTTGGCGCAGGGGTTAATGAAAAACTGTTTTTT

clone_size: .
d_call: .
j_call: TRBJ2-7
v_call: TRBV12-5
cdr3_aa: CASGPPQPNLYEQYF
cdr3_nt: TGTGCTAGTGGTCCGCCCCAGCCTAACCTCTACGAGCAGTACTTC

clone_size: .
d_call: TRBD1
j_call: TRBJ1-1
v_call: TRBV7-8
cdr3_aa: CASSLMTGKDTEAFF
cdr3_nt: TGTGCCAGCAGCTTAATGACAGGGAAGGACACTGAAGCTTTCTTT

clone_size: .
d_call: .
j_call: TRBJ1-2
v_call: TRBV29-1
cdr3_aa: CSVDTGVGGYTF
cdr3_nt: TGCAGCGTTGATACGGGCGTGGGTGGCTACACCTTC

clone_size: .
d_call: .
j_call: TRBJ2-5
v_call: TRBV18
cdr3_aa: CASSPQAGRQQETQYF
cdr3_nt: TGTGCCAGCTCACCACAGGCGGGACGACAACAAGAGACCCAGTACTTC

clone_size: once
d_call: .
j_call: TRBJ1-1
v_call: TRBV5-6
cdr3_aa: CASSLIREGMNTEAFF
cdr3_nt: TGTGCCAGCAGCTTAATACGGGAAGGAATGAACACTGAAGCTTTCTTT

clone_size: .
d_call: TRBD2
j_call: TRBJ2-2
v_call: TRBV7-2
cdr3_aa: CASSSSGTTGELFF
cdr3_nt: TGTGCCAGCAGCTCAAGCGGGACCACCGGGGAGCTGTTTTTT

clone_size: .
d_call: .
j_call: TRBJ1-1
v_call: TRBV29-1
cdr3_aa: CSVEALNTEAFF
cdr3_nt: TGCAGCGTTGAAGCCCTGAACACTGAAGCTTTCTTT

clone_size: .
d_call: .
j_call: TRBJ2-7
v_call: TRBV28
cdr3_aa: CASSLSPSSYEQYF
cdr3_nt: TGTGCCAGCAGTTTATCCCCCAGCTCCTACGAGCAGTACTTC